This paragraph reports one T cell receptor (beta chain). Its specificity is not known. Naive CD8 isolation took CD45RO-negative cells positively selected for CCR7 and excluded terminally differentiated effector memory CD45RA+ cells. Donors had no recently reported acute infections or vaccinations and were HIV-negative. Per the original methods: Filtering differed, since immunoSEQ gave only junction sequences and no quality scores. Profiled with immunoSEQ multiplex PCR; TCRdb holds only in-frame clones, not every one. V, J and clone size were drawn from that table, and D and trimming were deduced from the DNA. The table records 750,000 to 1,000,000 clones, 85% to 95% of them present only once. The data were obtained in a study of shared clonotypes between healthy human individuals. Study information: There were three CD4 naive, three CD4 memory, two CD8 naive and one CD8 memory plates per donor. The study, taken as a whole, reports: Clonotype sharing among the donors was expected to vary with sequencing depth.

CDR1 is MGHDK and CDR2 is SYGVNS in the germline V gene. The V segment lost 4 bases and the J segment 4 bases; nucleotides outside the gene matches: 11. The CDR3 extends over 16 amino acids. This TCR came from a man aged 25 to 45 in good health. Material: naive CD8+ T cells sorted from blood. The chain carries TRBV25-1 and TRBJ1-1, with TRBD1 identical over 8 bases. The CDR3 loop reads CASSASAQGAGTEAFF. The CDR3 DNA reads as TGTGCCAGCAGTGCCTCGGCCCAGGGGGCGGGCACTGAAGCTTTCTTT.